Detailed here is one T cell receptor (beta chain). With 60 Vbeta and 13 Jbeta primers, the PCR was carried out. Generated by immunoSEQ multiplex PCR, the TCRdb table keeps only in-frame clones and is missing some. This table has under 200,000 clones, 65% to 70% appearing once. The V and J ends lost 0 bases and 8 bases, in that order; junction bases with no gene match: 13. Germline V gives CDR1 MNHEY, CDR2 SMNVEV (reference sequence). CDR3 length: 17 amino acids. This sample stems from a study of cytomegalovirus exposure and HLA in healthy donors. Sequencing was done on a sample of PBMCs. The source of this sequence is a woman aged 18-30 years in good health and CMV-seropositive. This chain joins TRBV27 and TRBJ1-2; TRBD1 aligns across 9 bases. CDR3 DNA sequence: TGTGCCAGCAGTTTATCCCAGGGACAGGGTAGGGTATGGGGCTACACCTTC. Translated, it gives CASSLSQGQGRVWGYTF.